This TCR beta chain originates from a study of shared clonotypes between healthy human individuals. At the level of the study: The donor group consisted of a couple of women and a few men, aged 18 to 49. Notes on the study in general: Incompleteness in sorted-subset sequencing, despite large depth, was shown by rarefaction. Naive CD4 clonotypes overlapped across a handful of donors at approximately 4.5%. Larger richness was generally estimated for naive than memory subsets.

About this clone: Its antigen is undetermined.

The method was immunoSEQ multiplex PCR; TCRdb's version includes in-frame clones alone and lacks a portion of them. This table has fewer than 850,000 clones, around 72% appearing once. After removal of 3 bases from V and 1 base from J, the junction contained 9 bases not matched to a gene. Germline loops: CDR1 SGHRS, CDR2 YFSETQ. The CDR3 loop spans 17 amino acids. The sequencing sample was made of memory CD4+ T cells sorted from blood. Subset of the sample: CD45RA-negative fraction. The rearrangement uses TRBV5-1 and TRBJ2-5; the match to TRBD1 covers 10 bases. The TCR comes from a woman between 25 and 40 years old in good health. For the CDR3, the DNA is TGCGCCAGCAGCTGGGGGTCCAGGACAGGGGGCCAAGAGACCCAGTACTTC. Translated, it gives CASSWGSRTGGQETQYF.